This TCR beta chain was sequenced in a study of vaccination effects on CD4 cells after COVID-19. Within the ViraFEST assay, antigen-specific CD4+ T cells underwent expansion with viral peptide pools prior to sequencing. Investigators separated out CD4+ T cells once less than 11 days of culture had passed. The V and J ends lost 7 bases and 5 bases, in that order; junction bases with no gene match: 9. This CDR3 contains 14 residues. CDR1 is SNHLY and CDR2 is FYNNEI in the germline V gene. With respect to this clone: Its antigen is unidentified.

Assay used: immunoSEQ multiplex PCR; TCRdb lists only in-frame clones, some missing. The profile shows about 54,000 clones, around 80% of them singletons. V is TRBV2 and J is TRBJ2-5; 8 bases are shared with TRBD2. The TCR sequence derives from a human donor who received a COVID-19 vaccine. Sequenced material: CD4+ T cells from PBMCs cultured with HCoV-229E spike peptides, taken before COVID-19 vaccination. The CDR3 loop is CASNERGPNETQYF. The CDR3 DNA is TGTGCCAGCAATGAGCGGGGGCCCAACGAGACCCAGTACTTC.